This T cell receptor beta chain is drawn from a study of blood T cell repertoires in COVID-19. Overall study context: PBMCs, B-cell-depleted T cells, or T cells provided the cDNA or gDNA that made up the material.

Enrolled through a virtual design, the participants were between roughly 18 and 89 years of age and came from 24 US areas. Researchers sorted participants into cohorts using their self-reported clinical history. Symptom resolution, clearance, or two negative PCRs marked donors in Cohort 3 as recovered. The junction had 7 bases not matched to a gene; V was cut back by 1 base and J by 7 bases. This CDR3 spans 15 amino acids. CDR1 LGHDT and CDR2 YNNKEL come from the germline V gene (reference sequence). Sequencing was performed with immunoSEQ multiplex PCR; in TCRdb, only in-frame clones are kept and a portion is missing. The sample has more than 250,000 clones, more than 75% seen once; the top ten hold approximately 2.6%.

Sequencing used PBMCs or T cells enriched from blood (not recorded which). This chain connects TRBV3-1 (or the pseudogene TRBV3-2) to TRBJ1-2, with TRBD1 matching over 9 bases. This TCR was sampled from a woman aged 18-35 years who had recovered from COVID-19. The CDR3 region has the DNA TGTGCCAGCAGCCAAGTCGGGACAGGGCTTCGTGGCTACACCTTC. Protein product: CASSQVGTGLRGYTF.